Listed below are T cell receptor beta chains from one sample, sequenced in a study of preoperative IRX-2 immunotherapy in early breast cancer. The table came from immunoSEQ multiplex PCR; TCRdb's copy has only in-frame clones and leaves some out. The table lists 5,600 or so clones, 55% to 65% of them singletons. This material consisted of tumor tissue, taken before IRX-2 immunotherapy. The receptors derive from a human donor with breast cancer. CDR3s include the opening cysteine and the closing phenylalanine or tryptophan. The order of the fields is D gene, clone size, CDR3 length, V gene, J gene, CDR3 DNA, CDR3 protein. D genes are given only for firm matches. Where a row states a size, it is once, few, many or the class of an expanded clone; other rows omit it.

d_gene: TRBD1; abundance: .; len: 16; v_gene: TRBV25-1; j_gene: TRBJ2-3; CDR3nt: TGTGCCAGCAGTTCCCAGGACAGGTACCGCACAGATACGCAGTATTTT; CDR3aa: CASSSQDRYRTDTQYF
d_gene: .; abundance: .; len: 17; v_gene: TRBV18; j_gene: TRBJ1-1; CDR3nt: TGTGCCAGCTCACAGGCACAAGCCTCCTTCGGGTACACTGAAGCTTTCTTT; CDR3aa: CASSQAQASFGYTEAFF
d_gene: .; abundance: .; len: 14; v_gene: TRBV28; j_gene: TRBJ2-7; CDR3nt: TGTGCCAGCAGCCTCCCGGGCAGGATCGACGAGCAGTACTTC; CDR3aa: CASSLPGRIDEQYF
d_gene: .; abundance: .; len: 11; v_gene: TRBV12-5; j_gene: TRBJ2-5; CDR3nt: TGTGCTAGTGGTTTGTTGGAGACCCAGTACTTC; CDR3aa: CASGLLETQYF
d_gene: TRBD2; abundance: .; len: 20; v_gene: TRBV12-5; j_gene: TRBJ2-3; CDR3nt: TGTGCTAGTGGTTTGGCTCCGCCGGGACTAGCGGGAGGGCCGTCAGATACGCAGTATTTT; CDR3aa: CASGLAPPGLAGGPSDTQYF
d_gene: .; abundance: .; len: 12; v_gene: TRBV29-1; j_gene: TRBJ2-1; CDR3nt: TGCAGCGTTTTCGGTAGACGCAATGAGCAGTTCTTC; CDR3aa: CSVFGRRNEQFF
d_gene: .; abundance: .; len: 13; v_gene: TRBV19; j_gene: TRBJ2-1; CDR3nt: TGTGCCAGTAGTATAGATTCCAGACGGGAGCAGTTCTTC; CDR3aa: CASSIDSRREQFF
d_gene: .; abundance: few; len: 16; v_gene: TRBV6-8; j_gene: TRBJ2-2; CDR3nt: TGTGCCAGCAGCCAAGGGACTCTTTGGGGGGCCGGGGAGCTGTTTTTT; CDR3aa: CASSQGTLWGAGELFF
d_gene: .; abundance: .; len: 13; v_gene: TRBV30; j_gene: TRBJ1-6; CDR3nt: TGTGCCTGGATGACGGGATTTAATTCACCCCTCCACTTT; CDR3aa: CAWMTGFNSPLHF
d_gene: TRBD2; abundance: .; len: 17; v_gene: TRBV18; j_gene: TRBJ2-1; CDR3nt: TGTGCCAGCTCACCACCCCCGGCGGGAGGGCTTTTCAGGGAGCAGTTCTTC; CDR3aa: CASSPPPAGGLFREQFF
d_gene: TRBD1; abundance: .; len: 14; v_gene: TRBV6-8; j_gene: TRBJ1-2; CDR3nt: TGTGCCAGCAGCGGAACCGGGACAGCCTATGGCTACACCTTC; CDR3aa: CASSGTGTAYGYTF
d_gene: TRBD2; abundance: .; len: 17; v_gene: TRBV28; j_gene: TRBJ2-1; CDR3nt: TGTGCCAGCAGCCCCACGGGAAGACTAGCGGGAGCATTGTCAGTAATCTTC; CDR3aa: CASSPTGRLAGALSVIF
d_gene: .; abundance: once; len: 16; v_gene: TRBV10-2; j_gene: TRBJ2-7; CDR3nt: TGCGCCAGCAGAGACGAAGACTTAGCCCCCATATACGAGCAGTACTTC; CDR3aa: CASRDEDLAPIYEQYF
d_gene: .; abundance: .; len: 18; v_gene: TRBV19; j_gene: TRBJ2-4; CDR3nt: TGTGCCAGTAGTATCCACACTACTGAACAGGGCTCTGGAAACATTCAGTACTTC; CDR3aa: CASSIHTTEQGSGNIQYF
d_gene: .; abundance: few; len: 14; v_gene: TRBV19; j_gene: TRBJ1-3; CDR3nt: TGTGCCAGCGGGGACGGCGCCTCTGGAAACACCATATATTTT; CDR3aa: CASGDGASGNTIYF
d_gene: TRBD2; abundance: medium-sized; len: 16; v_gene: TRBV19; j_gene: TRBJ2-7; CDR3nt: TGTGCCAGTAGTATAACGCTAGCGGGATTTTGGTACGAGCAGTACTTC; CDR3aa: CASSITLAGFWYEQYF